The present T cell receptor (beta chain) was sequenced within a study of post-analysis software for immune sequencing data. Study conclusions and caveats: Comparison of patients with controls showed 5 or 6 TRBV segments more frequent in patients, TRBV5-6, TRBV5-1 and TRBV20-1 among them. Controls significantly exceeded multiple sclerosis patients in normalized Chao1 diversity. Under the F measure, samples that were prepared in one batch clustered strongly together.

A word on this clonotype: The target antigen is unknown.

CDR1 is SEHNR and CDR2 is FQNEAQ in the germline V gene (reference sequence). Trimming removed 5 bases at V and 3 bases at J, with 20 bases between. The CDR3 runs 17 residues. Presence of unique molecular identifiers characterized the TCR beta cDNA libraries. Input populations of about 0.95 to 10 million T cells gave rise to a few hundred thousand cDNA molecules. TCRdb re-called the PCR reads with MiXCR, one entry per CDR3 protein. The table shows hundreds of thousands of distinct CDR3 sequences, with about 27% occurring only once. The receptor was derived from a girl under 18 with multiple sclerosis. Sequenced material: blood. The chain couples TRBV7-9 to TRBJ2-4; a weak D match, TRBD1 (6 bases). For the CDR3, the DNA is TGTGCCAGCAGCGACCCAACAGGGTTTGGGGTCAAAAACATTCAGTACTTC. Translation: CASSDPTGFGVKNIQYF.